This paragraph covers one T cell receptor (beta chain) sequence. Its matching antigen is unknown. The source of the sample is a study of T-cell memory formation after mild COVID-19. Study overall: Largely, TCR clusters stayed within a single donor. General study points: Those CD4+ clones that contracted were mainly in CM and EM (CD8+ ones in EMRA). SARS-CoV-2 specificity was not confirmed for second-wave clones peaking on day 37.

5'RACE with constant-segment primers built TCRalpha and TCRbeta cDNA libraries with UMIs. TCRdb ran MiXCR on the 5' RACE reads and lists one entry per CDR3 protein. The sample has approximately 150,000 distinct CDR3 sequences, 6% to 7% seen once; the top ten hold about 2.1%. The CDR3 spans 13 residues. Trimming took off 9 bases at V and 0 bases at J, with 9 bases between the two ends. This sequence originates from an adult woman who had mild COVID-19 (a few samples of this study predate the infection). Cell type and time point are not known. The sequencing input was PBMCs or a T cell subset sorted from them (not recorded which). The chain couples TRBV12-3 or TRBV12-4 to TRBJ2-1; D remains ambiguous. As DNA, the CDR3 is TGTGCCAGTTGTGAGAGCTCCTACAATGAGCAGTTCTTC. Translation gives CASCESSYNEQFF.